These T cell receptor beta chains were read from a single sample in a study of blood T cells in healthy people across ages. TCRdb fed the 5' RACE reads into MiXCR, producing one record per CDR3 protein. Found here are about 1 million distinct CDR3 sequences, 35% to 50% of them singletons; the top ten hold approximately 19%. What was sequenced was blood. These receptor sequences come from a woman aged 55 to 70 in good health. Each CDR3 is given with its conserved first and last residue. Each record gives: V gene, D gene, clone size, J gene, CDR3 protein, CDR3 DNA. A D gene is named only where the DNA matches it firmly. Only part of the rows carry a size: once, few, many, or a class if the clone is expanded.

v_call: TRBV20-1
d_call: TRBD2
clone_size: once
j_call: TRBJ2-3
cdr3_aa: CSARDALQGLAGVRQYF
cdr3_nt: TGCAGTGCTAGGGATGCCTTACAAGGACTAGCGGGAGTTAGGCAGTATTTT

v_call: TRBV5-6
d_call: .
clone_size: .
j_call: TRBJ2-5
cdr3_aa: CASSFGGGHETQYF
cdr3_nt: TGTGCCAGCAGCTTTGGGGGAGGCCACGAGACCCAGTACTTC

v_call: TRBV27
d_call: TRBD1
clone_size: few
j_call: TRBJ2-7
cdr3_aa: CASRTGQGNHEQYF
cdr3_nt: TGTGCCAGCAGGACGGGACAGGGTAACCACGAGCAGTACTTC

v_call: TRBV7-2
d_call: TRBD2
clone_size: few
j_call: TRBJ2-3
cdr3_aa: CASSLTSRTTDTQYF
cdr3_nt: TGTGCCAGCAGCCTGACTAGCCGAACCACAGATACGCAGTATTTT

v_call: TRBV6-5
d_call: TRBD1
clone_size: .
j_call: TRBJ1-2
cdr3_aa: CASSFGTGKSGYTF
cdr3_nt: TGTGCCAGCAGTTTCGGGACAGGAAAATCTGGCTACACCTTC

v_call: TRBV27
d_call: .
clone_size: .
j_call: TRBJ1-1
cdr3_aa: CASSLGMMNTEAFF
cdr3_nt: TGTGCCAGCAGCCTCGGGATGATGAACACTGAAGCTTTCTTT

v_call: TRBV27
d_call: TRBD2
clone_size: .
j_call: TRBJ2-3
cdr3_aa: CASSLRRRTSGRETDTQYF
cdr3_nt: TGTGCCAGCAGTCTGCGACGTCGAACTAGCGGGAGGGAAACAGATACGCAGTATTTT

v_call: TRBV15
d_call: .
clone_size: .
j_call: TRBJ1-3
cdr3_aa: CATSRGTSSGNTIYF
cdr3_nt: TGTGCCACCAGCAGAGGGACCAGCTCTGGAAACACCATATATTTT

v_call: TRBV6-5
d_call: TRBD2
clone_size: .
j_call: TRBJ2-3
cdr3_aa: CASPGLADTDTQYF
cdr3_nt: TGTGCCAGCCCGGGACTAGCGGACACAGATACGCAGTATTTT

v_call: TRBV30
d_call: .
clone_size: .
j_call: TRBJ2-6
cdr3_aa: CAWSLGNSGANVLTF
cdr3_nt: TGTGCCTGGAGTTTAGGGAACTCTGGGGCTAACGTCCTGACTTTC

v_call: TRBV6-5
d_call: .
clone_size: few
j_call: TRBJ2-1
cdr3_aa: CASSYWGDYNEQFF
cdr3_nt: TGTGCCAGCAGTTACTGGGGCGACTACAATGAGCAGTTCTTC

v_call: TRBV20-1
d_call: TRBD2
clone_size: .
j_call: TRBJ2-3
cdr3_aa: CSARGLSGGTDTQYF
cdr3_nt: TGCAGTGCTAGAGGCCTTAGCGGGGGCACAGATACGCAGTATTTT

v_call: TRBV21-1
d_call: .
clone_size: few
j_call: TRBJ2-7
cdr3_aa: CASSMCGTGTYEQYF
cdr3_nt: TGTGCCAGCAGCATGTGCGGGACAGGAACCTACGAGCAGTACTTC

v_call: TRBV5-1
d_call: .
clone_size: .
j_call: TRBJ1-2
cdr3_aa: CASSWVTGNPSYGYTF
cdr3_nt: TGCGCCAGCAGCTGGGTAACAGGGAACCCCTCCTATGGCTACACCTTC

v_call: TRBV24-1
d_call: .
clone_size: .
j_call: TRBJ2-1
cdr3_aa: CATSEGRYNEQFF
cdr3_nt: TGTGCCACCAGTGAAGGGAGGTACAATGAGCAGTTCTTC

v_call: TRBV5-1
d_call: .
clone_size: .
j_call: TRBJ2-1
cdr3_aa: CASSLALRGRSSYNEQFF
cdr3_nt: TGCGCCAGCAGCTTGGCGCTTCGGGGGCGGAGCTCCTACAATGAGCAGTTCTTC

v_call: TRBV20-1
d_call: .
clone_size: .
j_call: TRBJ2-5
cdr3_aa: CSAGPRGRGQETQYF
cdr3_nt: TGCAGTGCCGGGCCACGGGGAAGGGGCCAAGAGACCCAGTACTTC

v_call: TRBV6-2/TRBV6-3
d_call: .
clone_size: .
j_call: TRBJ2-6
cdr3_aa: CASRGATSSGANVLTF
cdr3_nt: TGTGCCAGTAGAGGGGCGACCTCCTCTGGGGCCAACGTCCTGACTTTC

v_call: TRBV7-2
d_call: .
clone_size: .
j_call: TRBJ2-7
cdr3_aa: CASSLASEAYEQYF
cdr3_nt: TGTGCCAGCAGCTTAGCCAGCGAAGCCTACGAGCAGTACTTC

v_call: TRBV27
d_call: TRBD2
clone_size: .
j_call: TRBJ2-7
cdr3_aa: CASSSPGLADYNEQYF
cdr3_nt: TGTGCCAGCAGTAGCCCGGGACTAGCGGACTACAATGAGCAGTACTTC

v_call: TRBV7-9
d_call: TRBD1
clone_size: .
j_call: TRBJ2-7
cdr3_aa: CASSSRDSPYEQYF
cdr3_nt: TGTGCCAGCAGCTCCCGGGACAGCCCCTACGAGCAGTACTTC

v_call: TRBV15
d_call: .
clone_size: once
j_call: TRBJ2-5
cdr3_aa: CATSPGREETQYF
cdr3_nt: TGTGCCACCAGCCCCGGACGGGAAGAGACCCAGTACTTC

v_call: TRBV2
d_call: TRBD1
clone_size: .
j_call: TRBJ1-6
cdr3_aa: CASKARQGYNSPLHF
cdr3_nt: TGTGCCAGCAAAGCGAGACAGGGATATAATTCACCCCTCCACTTT

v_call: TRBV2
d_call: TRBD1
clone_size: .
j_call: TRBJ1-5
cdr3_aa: CASSERQGGNQPQHF
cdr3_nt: TGTGCCAGCAGTGAGCGACAGGGTGGCAATCAGCCCCAGCATTTT